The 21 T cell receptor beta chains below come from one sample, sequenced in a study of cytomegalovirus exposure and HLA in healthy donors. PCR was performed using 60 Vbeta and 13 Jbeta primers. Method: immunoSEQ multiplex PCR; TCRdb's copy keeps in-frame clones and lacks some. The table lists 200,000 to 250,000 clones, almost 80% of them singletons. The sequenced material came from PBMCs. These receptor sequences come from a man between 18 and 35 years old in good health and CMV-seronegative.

CDR3 in amino acids: CASSAGQGPSYSNQPQHF. The CDR3 nucleotides are TGTGCCAGCAGCGCGGGACAGGGTCCCTCTTATAGCAATCAGCCCCAGCATTTT. This chain joins TRBV7-2 and TRBJ1-5; 9 positions match TRBD1. CDR1 SGHTA and CDR2 FQGNSA come from the germline V gene. V lost 5 bases to trimming and J lost 0 bases; unmatched junction nucleotides: 11. The CDR3 contains 18 residues.

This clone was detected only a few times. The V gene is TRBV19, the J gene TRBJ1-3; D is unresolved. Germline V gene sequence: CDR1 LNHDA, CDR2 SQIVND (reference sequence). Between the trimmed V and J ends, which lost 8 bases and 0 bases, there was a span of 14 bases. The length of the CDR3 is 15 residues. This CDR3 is CASLGSHDSGNTIYF. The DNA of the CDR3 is TGTGCCAGTTTGGGGAGCCACGACTCTGGAAACACCATATATTTT.

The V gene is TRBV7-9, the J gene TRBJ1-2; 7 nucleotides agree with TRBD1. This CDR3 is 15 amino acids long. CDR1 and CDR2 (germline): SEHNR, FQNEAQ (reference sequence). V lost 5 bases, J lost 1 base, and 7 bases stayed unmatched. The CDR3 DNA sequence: TGTGCCAGCAGCAAAATCTGGGACAGTAACTATGGCTACACCTTC. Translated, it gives CASSKIWDSNYGYTF.

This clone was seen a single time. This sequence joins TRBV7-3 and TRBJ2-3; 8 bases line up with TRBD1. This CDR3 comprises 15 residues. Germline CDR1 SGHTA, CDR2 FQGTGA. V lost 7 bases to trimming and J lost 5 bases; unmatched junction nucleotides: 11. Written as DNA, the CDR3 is TGTGCCAGCACAAACACAGGGGGGTATGGAGATACGCAGTATTTT. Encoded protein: CASTNTGGYGDTQYF.

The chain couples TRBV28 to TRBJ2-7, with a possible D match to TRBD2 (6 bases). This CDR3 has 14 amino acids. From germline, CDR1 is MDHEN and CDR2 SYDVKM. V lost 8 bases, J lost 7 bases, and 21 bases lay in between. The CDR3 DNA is TGTGCCAGCGGACCGGGACTGGTGGGTGAAGAGCAGTACTTC. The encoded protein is CASGPGLVGEEQYF.

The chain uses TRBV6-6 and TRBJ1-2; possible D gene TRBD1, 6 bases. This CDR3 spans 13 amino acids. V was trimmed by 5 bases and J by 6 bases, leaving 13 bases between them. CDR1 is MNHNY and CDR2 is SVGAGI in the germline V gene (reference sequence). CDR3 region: CASSTGLGDGYTF. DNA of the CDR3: TGTGCCAGCAGTACAGGGTTGGGAGATGGCTACACCTTC.

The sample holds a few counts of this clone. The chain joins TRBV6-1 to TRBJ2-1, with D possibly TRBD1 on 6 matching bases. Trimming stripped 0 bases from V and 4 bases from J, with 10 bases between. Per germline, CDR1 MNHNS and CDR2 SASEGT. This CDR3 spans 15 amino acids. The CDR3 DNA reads TGTGCCAGCAGTGAAGCATCGGACAGATACAATGAGCAGTTCTTC. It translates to CASSEASDRYNEQFF.

CDR3: CASSLGTGGVEAFF. The CDR3, as DNA: TGCGCCAGCAGCTTGGGGACAGGGGGCGTTGAAGCTTTCTTT. V gene TRBV5-1 combines with J gene TRBJ1-1; 11 bases are a match to TRBD1. Germline assignment: CDR1 SGHRS and CDR2 YFSETQ. The CDR3 runs 14 residues. V trimming: 0 bases; J trimming: 7 bases; junction bases outside the gene matches: 2.

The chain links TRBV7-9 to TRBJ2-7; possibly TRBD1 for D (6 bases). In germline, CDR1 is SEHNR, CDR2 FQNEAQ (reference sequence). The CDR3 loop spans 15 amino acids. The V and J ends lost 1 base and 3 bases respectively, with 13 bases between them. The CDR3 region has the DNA TGTGCCAGCAGCTTAGACCGGGACACCATCTACGAGCAGTACTTC. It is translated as CASSLDRDTIYEQYF.

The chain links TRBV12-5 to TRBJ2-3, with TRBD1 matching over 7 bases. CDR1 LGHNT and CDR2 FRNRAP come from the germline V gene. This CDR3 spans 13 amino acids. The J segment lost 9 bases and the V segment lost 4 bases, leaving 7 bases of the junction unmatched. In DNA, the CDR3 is TGTGCTAGTGGTTCCGGACAGGCTAGAACGCAGTATTTT. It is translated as CASGSGQARTQYF.

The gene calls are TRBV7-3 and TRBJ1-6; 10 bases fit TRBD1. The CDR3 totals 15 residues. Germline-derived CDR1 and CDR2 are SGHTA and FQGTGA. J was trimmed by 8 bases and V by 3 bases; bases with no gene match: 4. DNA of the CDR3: TGTGCCAGCAGCTTCGACAGGGGGCGTGATTCACCCCTCCACTTT. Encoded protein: CASSFDRGRDSPLHF. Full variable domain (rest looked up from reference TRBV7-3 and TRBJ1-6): GAGVSQTPSNKVTEKGKYVELRCDPISGHTALYWYRQSLGQGPEFLIYFQGTGAADDSGLPNDRFFAVRPEGSVSTLKIQRTERGDSAVYLCASSFDRGRDSPLHFGNGTRLTVT.

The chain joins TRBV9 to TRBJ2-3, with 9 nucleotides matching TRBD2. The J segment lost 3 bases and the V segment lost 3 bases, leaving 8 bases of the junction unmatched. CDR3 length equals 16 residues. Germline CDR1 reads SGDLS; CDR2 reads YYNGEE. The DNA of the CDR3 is TGTGCCAGCAGCGGGCAGCGGGAGGAGGAGACAGATACGCAGTATTTT. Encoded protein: CASSGQREEETDTQYF.

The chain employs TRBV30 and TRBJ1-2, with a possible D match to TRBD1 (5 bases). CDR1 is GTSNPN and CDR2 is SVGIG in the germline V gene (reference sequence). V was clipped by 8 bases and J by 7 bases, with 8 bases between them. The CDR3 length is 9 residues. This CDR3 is CAGGGGYTF. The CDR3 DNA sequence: TGTGCCGGGGGAGGTGGCTACACCTTC. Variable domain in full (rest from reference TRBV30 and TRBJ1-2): SQTIHQWPATLVQPVGSPLSLECTVEGTSNPNLYWYRQAAGRGLQLLFYSVGIGQISSEVPQNLSASRPQDRQFILSSKKLLLSDSGFYLCAGGGGYTFGSGTRLTVV.

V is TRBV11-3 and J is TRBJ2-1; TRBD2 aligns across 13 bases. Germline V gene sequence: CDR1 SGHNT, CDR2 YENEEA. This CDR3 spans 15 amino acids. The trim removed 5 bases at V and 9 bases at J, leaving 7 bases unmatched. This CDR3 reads CASSLGTSGIAEQFF. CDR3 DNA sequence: TGTGCCAGCAGCCTCGGGACTAGCGGGATAGCTGAGCAGTTCTTC.

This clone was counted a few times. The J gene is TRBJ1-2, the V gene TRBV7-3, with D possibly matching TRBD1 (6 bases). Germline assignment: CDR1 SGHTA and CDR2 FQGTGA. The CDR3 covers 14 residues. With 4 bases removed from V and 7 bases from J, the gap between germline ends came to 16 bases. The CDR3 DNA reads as TGTGCCAGCAGCTCCGGGACAACGGAAACTGGCTACACCTTC. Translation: CASSSGTTETGYTF.

The DNA of the CDR3 is TGCGCCAGCCCCAGAGGAAGGTTGTATGATTCACCCCTCCACTTT. Translation: CASPRGRLYDSPLHF. This chain uses TRBV5-1 with TRBJ1-6; D ambiguous. Deletions cut 7 bases from V and 8 bases from J, with 19 bases between. The germline V gene has CDR1 SGHRS and CDR2 YFSETQ. The CDR3 extends over 15 amino acids.

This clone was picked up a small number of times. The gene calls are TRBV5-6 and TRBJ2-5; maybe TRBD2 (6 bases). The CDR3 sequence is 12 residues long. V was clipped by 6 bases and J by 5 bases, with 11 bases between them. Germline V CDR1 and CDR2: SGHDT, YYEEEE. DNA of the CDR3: TGTGCCAGCACCATCCGGGGGGAGACCCAGTACTTC. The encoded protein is CASTIRGETQYF.

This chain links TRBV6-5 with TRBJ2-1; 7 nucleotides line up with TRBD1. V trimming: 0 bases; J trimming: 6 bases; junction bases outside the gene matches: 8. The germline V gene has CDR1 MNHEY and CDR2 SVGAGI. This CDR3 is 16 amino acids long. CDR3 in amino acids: CASSYSRQGPGNEQFF. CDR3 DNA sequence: TGTGCCAGCAGTTACTCGAGACAGGGTCCCGGCAATGAGCAGTTCTTC.

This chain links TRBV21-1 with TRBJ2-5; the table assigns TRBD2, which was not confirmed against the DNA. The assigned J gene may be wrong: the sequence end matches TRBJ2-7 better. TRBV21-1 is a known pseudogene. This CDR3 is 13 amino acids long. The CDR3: CASSKGEAYEQYF. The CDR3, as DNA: TGTGCCAGCAGCAAAGGAGAAGCCTACGAGCAGTACTTC.

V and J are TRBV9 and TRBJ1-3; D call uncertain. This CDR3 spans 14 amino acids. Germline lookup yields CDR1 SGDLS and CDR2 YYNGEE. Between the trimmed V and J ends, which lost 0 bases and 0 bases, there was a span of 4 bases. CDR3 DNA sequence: TGTGCCAGCAGCGTAGATCACTCTGGAAACACCATATATTTT. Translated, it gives CASSVDHSGNTIYF. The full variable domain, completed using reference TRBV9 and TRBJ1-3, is DSGVTQTPKHLITATGQRVTLRCSPRSGDLSVYWYQQSLDQGLQFLIQYYNGEERAKGNILERFSAQQFPDLHSELNLSSLELGDSALYFCASSVDHSGNTIYFGEGSWLTVV.

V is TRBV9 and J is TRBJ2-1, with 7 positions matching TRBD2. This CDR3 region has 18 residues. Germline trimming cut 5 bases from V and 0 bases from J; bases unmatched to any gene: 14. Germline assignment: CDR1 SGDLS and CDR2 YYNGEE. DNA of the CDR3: TGTGCCAGCAGTGGTTGGGCGGGAGCGGTCCGCTCCTACAATGAGCAGTTCTTC. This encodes CASSGWAGAVRSYNEQFF. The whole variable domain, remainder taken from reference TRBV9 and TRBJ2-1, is DSGVTQTPKHLITATGQRVTLRCSPRSGDLSVYWYQQSLDQGLQFLIQYYNGEERAKGNILERFSAQQFPDLHSELNLSSLELGDSALYFCASSGWAGAVRSYNEQFFGPGTRLTVL.